Listed below are T cell receptor beta chains from one sample, sequenced in a study of cytomegalovirus exposure and HLA in healthy donors. The table came from immunoSEQ multiplex PCR; TCRdb's copy has only in-frame clones and leaves some out. The sample consists of some 69,000 clones, approximately 70% of them appearing once. Sequenced sample: PBMCs. These receptors were obtained from a male donor in good health and CMV-seropositive. Both conserved end residues are part of each CDR3. A D gene is named only where the DNA matches it firmly. Not all rows give a size; the values are once, few, many and, for expanded clones, a class.

TRBV15,-,TRBJ1-3,-,CATSTIPGNTIYF,TGTGCCACCAGCACCATCCCTGGAAACACCATATATTTT
TRBV2,-,TRBJ1-1,-,CASSGGGLTEAFF,TGTGCCAGCAGTGGTGGGGGCCTCACTGAAGCTTTCTTT
TRBV15,-,TRBJ1-4,TRBD1,CATSINRGSNEKLFF,TGTGCCACCAGCATTAACAGGGGGTCTAATGAAAAACTGTTTTTT
TRBV6-5,once,TRBJ1-2,TRBD1,CASSYGQGMGYGTF,TGTGCCAGCAGTTACGGACAGGGGATGGGGTATGGCACCTTC
TRBV2,-,TRBJ2-1,-,CASTYQGTNEQFF,TGTGCCAGCACGTACCAGGGTACAAATGAGCAGTTCTTC
TRBV11-3,few,TRBJ2-3,TRBD1,CASSPGQGRTDTQYF,TGTGCCAGCAGCCCCGGACAGGGGAGGACAGATACGCAGTATTTT
TRBV30,-,TRBJ2-3,-,CAWNQGNSHTQYF,TGTGCCTGGAACCAGGGGAATTCTCATACGCAGTATTTT
TRBV5-1,once,TRBJ1-5,-,CASNAGADSNQPQHF,TGCGCCAGCAACGCAGGGGCCGATAGCAATCAGCCCCAGCATTTT
TRBV7-9,-,TRBJ2-7,-,CSSSFGRRGEDTTYEQYF,TGTTCCAGCAGCTTCGGTCGCCGAGGGGAGGATACAACCTACGAGCAGTACTTC
TRBV7-2,-,TRBJ2-1,-,CASSPSGNEQFF,TGTGCCAGCAGCCCCTCAGGCAATGAGCAGTTCTTC
TRBV5-6,-,TRBJ2-7,-,CASSLFEGTYEQYF,TGTGCCAGCAGCTTGTTCGAGGGCACCTACGAGCAGTACTTC
TRBV5-1,-,TRBJ2-7,TRBD2,CASTPGSGGGYEQYF,TGCGCCAGCACCCCGGGGTCGGGAGGGGGATACGAGCAGTACTTC
TRBV6-5,-,TRBJ1-3,-,CASSYSRGGSGNTIYF,TGTGCCAGCAGTTACAGCAGAGGAGGGTCCGGAAACACCATATATTTT
TRBV7-9,-,TRBJ2-3,TRBD2,CASSPLGGSTDTQYF,TGTGCCAGCAGCCCTTTGGGAGGGAGCACAGATACGCAGTATTTT
TRBV11-2,-,TRBJ2-7,-,CASSLFRTPGDYEQYF,TGTGCCAGCAGCCTATTCCGGACCCCCGGGGACTACGAGCAGTACTTC
TRBV27,-,TRBJ2-1,TRBD2,CASRKMESSGSYNEQFF,TGTGCCAGCAGAAAAATGGAGTCTAGCGGGAGCTACAATGAGCAGTTCTTC